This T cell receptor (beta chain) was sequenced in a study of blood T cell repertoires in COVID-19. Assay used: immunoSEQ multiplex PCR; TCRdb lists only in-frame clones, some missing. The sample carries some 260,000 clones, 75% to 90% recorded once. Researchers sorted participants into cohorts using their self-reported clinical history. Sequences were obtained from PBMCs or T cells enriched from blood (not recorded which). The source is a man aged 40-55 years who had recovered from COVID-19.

CDR3 sequence reads: CASSRQEAGELFF. The CDR3, as DNA: TGTGCCAGCAGCCGACAGGAGGCCGGGGAGCTGTTTTTT. The V and J genes are TRBV7-3 and TRBJ2-2; TRBD1 might be the D (6 bases). CDR3 length equals 13 residues. Trimming removed 5 bases at V and 6 bases at J, with 10 bases between. From germline, CDR1 is SGHTA and CDR2 FQGTGA.